These 32 T cell receptor beta chains were sequenced from one sample in a study of CD8 T cells in ankylosing spondylitis. Broader study findings: The study identified a TCR beta motif of under ten highly homologous variants that appeared characteristic of ankylosing spondylitis blood.

Their recognized antigens are unknown. One entry per CDR3 protein results from TCRdb running MiXCR on the 5' RACE reads. The table lists some 840,000 distinct CDR3 sequences, approximately 10% of them singletons. Sequencing was performed on blood, either unsorted or a sorted T cell fraction (not recorded which). Receptor source: a male donor with ankylosing spondylitis.

This chain joins TRBV18 and TRBJ2-7; D is unresolved. The germline V gene encodes CDR1 KGHSH and CDR2 LQKENI. The CDR3 loop spans 15 amino acids. V dropped 3 bases and J dropped 6 bases, with 18 bases sitting between them. CDR3 nucleotides: TGTGCCAGCTCACCGAACCTGGCCGCGTCCGCCGAGCAGTACTTC. It codes for CASSPNLAASAEQYF.

The table lists this clonotype with a few counts. The chain couples TRBV29-1 to TRBJ2-2, with a possible D match to TRBD1 (6 bases). The CDR3 spans 14 residues. CDR1 is SQVTM and CDR2 is ANQGSEA in the germline V gene. V lost 4 bases and J lost 4, with 13 bases in between. The CDR3 protein is CSVVSQGSTGELFF. DNA for the CDR3: TGCAGCGTTGTTTCCCAGGGGAGCACCGGGGAGCTGTTTTTT.

This clonotype was seen many times. The V and J genes are TRBV6-5 and TRBJ1-5; the match to TRBD1 covers 8 bases. Trimming removed 2 bases from V and 0 bases from J; junction bases left unmatched: 3. The CDR3 is 16 amino acids. CDR1 is MNHEY and CDR2 is SVGAGI in the germline V gene. In nucleotides, the CDR3 is TGTGCCAGCAGTTACGGGACAGGAGTTAGCAATCAGCCCCAGCATTTT. Amino acids: CASSYGTGVSNQPQHF.

This chain joins TRBV7-2 and TRBJ1-1; D possibly corresponds to TRBD1 (5 bases). V dropped 5 bases and J dropped 3 bases, with 16 bases sitting between them. In germline, CDR1 is SGHTA, CDR2 FQGNSA. The CDR3 spans 15 residues. The CDR3 DNA is TGTGCCAGCAGCATCCAGGGAGGTGGGTACACTGAAGCTTTCTTT. Translation gives CASSIQGGGYTEAFF.

This clonotype has a single count. J is TRBJ2-7 and V is TRBV7-6, with a possible D match to TRBD1 (5 bases). Per the germline V gene, CDR1 is SGHVS and CDR2 is FNYEAQ. This CDR3 region has 14 residues. Trimming removed 1 base at V and 3 bases at J, with 10 bases between. For the CDR3, the DNA is TGTGCCAGCAGCTTAGGTGGGGCCCGCTACGAGCAGTACTTC. Its translation is CASSLGGARYEQYF.

This clonotype came up many times. The chain links TRBV12-3 or TRBV12-4 to TRBJ1-1; the D is unclear. The CDR3 runs to 13 residues. Trimming removed 5 bases from V and 7 bases from J, with 14 bases in between. The CDR3 DNA reads TGTGCCAGCAGTCCCCAAGTGGGAGGTGAAGCTTTCTTT. Its protein is CASSPQVGGEAFF.

This sequence joins TRBV7-2 and TRBJ1-4, with unresolved D. This CDR3 is 15 amino acids long. The V end lost 3 bases, the J end lost 0 bases, and 8 bases lay between the germline ends. Germline V CDR1 and CDR2: SGHTA, FQGNSA. CDR3 residues: CASSLQSATNEKLFF. CDR3 DNA: TGTGCCAGCAGCTTGCAGTCTGCAACTAATGAAAAACTGTTTTTT.

This clonotype was detected a few times. This rearrangement joins TRBV7-2 to TRBJ2-3; D is uncertain. V lost 5 bases and J 3 bases, leaving 9 bases between the germline ends. The CDR3 sequence is 13 residues long. Germline V CDR1 and CDR2: SGHTA, FQGNSA. The CDR3 DNA sequence: TGTGCCAGCAGCCCGAGGACGACAGATACGCAGTATTTT. This gives the protein CASSPRTTDTQYF. The whole variable domain, filled in from reference TRBV7-2 and TRBJ2-3, reads GAGVSQSPSNKVTEKGKDVELRCDPISGHTALYWYRQSLGQGLEFLIYFQGNSAPDKSGLPSDRFSAERTGGSVSTLTIQRTQQEDSAVYLCASSPRTTDTQYFGPGTRLTVL.

This clonotype showed up many times. V is TRBV28 and J is TRBJ2-5, with D tentatively TRBD1 (5 bases). V was pared by 8 bases and J by 1 base, with 14 bases between. This CDR3 has 14 residues. The germline CDR1 and CDR2 sequences are MDHEN and SYDVKM. The CDR3 nucleotides read TGTGCCAGCGCCTCATTGACAGTCCAAGAGACCCAGTACTTC. This encodes CASASLTVQETQYF.

The sample holds a few counts of this clonotype. The chain uses TRBV27 and TRBJ2-2; 12 nucleotides line up with TRBD2. This CDR3 is 15 amino acids long. Germline lookup yields CDR1 MNHEY and CDR2 SMNVEV (reference sequence). Trimming at V came to 9 bases and at J to 7 bases, leaving 9 bases not matched to a gene. DNA of the CDR3: TGTGCCAGTCGGACTAGCGGGATTCGTGGCGGGGAGCTGTTTTTT. Its protein product is CASRTSGIRGGELFF.

This clonotype was seen many times. The chain's CDR3 is CASSLQENRAYEQYF. The CDR3 DNA is TGCGCCAGCAGCTTACAGGAGAACAGGGCGTACGAGCAGTACTTC. This chain joins TRBV5-1 and TRBJ2-7; D might be TRBD1 (6 bases). The CDR3 loop spans 15 amino acids. Trimming pared 2 bases from V and 4 bases from J, leaving 16 bases between. The germline V gene has CDR1 SGHRS and CDR2 YFSETQ.

This clonotype appeared many times. The V and J genes are TRBV7-2 and TRBJ1-2; D is perhaps TRBD1 (5 bases). V was cut by 4 bases and J by 8 bases, with 14 bases left in between. CDR1 is SGHTA, CDR2 FQGNSA, per germline. The CDR3 sequence is 13 residues long. The CDR3 DNA follows: TGTGCCAGCAGCTCCCATGGGGGTGGCGGCTACACCTTC. It is translated as CASSSHGGGGYTF.

This clonotype appeared a single time. Germline is not matched at one junction end, which may reflect a read error. The chain is built from TRBV20-1 and TRBJ2-1, with TRBD2 identical over 9 bases. Looked up from germline, CDR1 is DFQATT and CDR2 is SNEGSKA (reference sequence). This CDR3 comprises 14 residues. CDR3 residues: CCASGLAGRNEQFF. The CDR3 region has the DNA TGCTGTGCTAGTGGGCTAGCGGGAAGGAATGAGCAGTTCTTC.

The J gene is TRBJ2-3, the V gene TRBV6-1; D unclear. Trimming took off 7 bases at V and 1 base at J, with 9 bases between the two ends. This CDR3 has 13 amino acids. Per the germline V gene, CDR1 is MNHNS and CDR2 is SASEGT. The CDR3 DNA reads as TGTGCCAGCATCTCGCTTGGCACAGATACGCAGTATTTT. Translating it yields CASISLGTDTQYF.

There are a few counts of this clonotype. V is TRBV3-1 and J is TRBJ2-5; perhaps TRBD1 as D (5 bases). V lost 2 bases, J lost 5 bases, and 12 bases lay in between. The V gene's germline CDR1 is LGHDT and CDR2 YNNKEL (reference sequence). CDR3 size: 14 residues. This chain's CDR3 is CASSQTAGQETQYF. The CDR3 region has the DNA TGTGCCAGCAGCCAAACAGCAGGGCAGGAGACCCAGTACTTC.

V gene TRBV5-1 combines with J gene TRBJ2-1; D gene ambiguous. The CDR3 runs to 15 residues. V gave up 0 bases and J gave up 0 bases, with 7 bases separating them. Germline V gives CDR1 SGHRS, CDR2 YFSETQ. CDR3 DNA: TGCGCCAGCAGCTTGGATGCCGTCTCCTACAATGAGCAGTTCTTC. It is translated as CASSLDAVSYNEQFF.

The table lists this clonotype with a few counts. This chain links TRBV9 with TRBJ1-2; no firm D call. Deletions cut 0 bases from V and 8 bases from J, with 8 bases between. Germline CDR1 and CDR2: SGDLS and YYNGEE. There are 12 residues in the CDR3. The CDR3 region is CASSVDDGGYTF. The CDR3 DNA follows: TGTGCCAGCAGCGTAGACGATGGCGGCTACACCTTC.

In its sample, this clonotype was seen a few times. The chain carries TRBV19 and TRBJ2-5, with 8 positions matching TRBD2. This CDR3 region has 13 residues. The V segment lost 11 bases and the J segment 5 bases; nucleotides outside the gene matches: 10. Germline V gene data show CDR1 as LNHDA and CDR2 as SQIVND (reference sequence). The CDR3 DNA reads TGTGCCGCTGACGGGAGGGCCCAGGAGACCCAGTACTTC. Translating it yields CAADGRAQETQYF.

This clonotype was seen only a few times. The chain employs TRBV7-9 and TRBJ1-1, with 7 nucleotides matching TRBD1. From germline, CDR1 is SEHNR and CDR2 FQNEAQ (reference sequence). J lost 7 bases, V lost 1 base, and 12 bases had no gene match. The length of the CDR3 is 16 residues. For the CDR3, the DNA is TGTGCCAGCAGCTTAGACTCGGGACAGCGAAGGAGTGAAGCTTTCTTT. This gives the protein CASSLDSGQRRSEAFF.

This clonotype was detected a few times. The gene calls are TRBV6-2 or TRBV6-3 and TRBJ2-3, with D hard to call. Germline CDR1 MNHEY, CDR2 SVGEGT. V was cut by 2 bases and J by 4 bases, with 13 bases left in between. The CDR3 is 15 amino acids. As DNA, the CDR3 is TGTGCCAGCAGTTACCGCCCCGAAAGGTCAGATACGCAGTATTTT. Translating gives CASSYRPERSDTQYF.

In its sample, this clonotype was seen many times. CDR3 bases: TGTGCCAGCAGTGTTCCGACAGGGGCGGCAGATACGCAGTATTTT. Its translation: CASSVPTGAADTQYF. The chain joins TRBV28 to TRBJ2-3, with 8 nucleotides matching TRBD1. The CDR3 totals 15 residues. Germline CDR1 is MDHEN and CDR2 is SYDVKM. The junction had 8 bases not matched to a gene; V was cut back by 5 bases and J by 4 bases.

This clonotype showed up just a few times. The chain recombines TRBV20-1 with TRBJ1-1; TRBD1 matches at 7 bases. Germline CDR1 reads DFQATT; CDR2 reads SNEGSKA (reference sequence). The CDR3 is 16 amino acids. V lost 1 base, J lost 7 bases, and 15 bases stayed unmatched. CDR3 loop: CSARGRQGKLIFEAFF. The CDR3 region has the DNA TGCAGTGCTAGAGGGAGACAGGGTAAACTCATTTTTGAAGCTTTCTTT.

The table lists this clonotype with a few counts. The chain joins TRBV24-1 to TRBJ2-3; no clear D gene. Germline V gene data show CDR1 as KGHDR and CDR2 as SFDVKD. This CDR3 contains 13 residues. V was cut by 2 bases and J by 6 bases, with 8 bases left in between. CDR3 nucleotide sequence: TGTGCCACCAGTGATTGGAAGGGCGATACGCAGTATTTT. It is translated as CATSDWKGDTQYF.

The sample holds a few counts of this clonotype. The chain couples TRBV5-1 to TRBJ2-5; D possibly corresponds to TRBD2 (6 bases). Trimming took off 3 bases at V and 2 bases at J, with 11 bases between the two ends. The germline CDR1 and CDR2 sequences are SGHRS and YFSETQ. This CDR3 comprises 14 residues. Written as DNA, the CDR3 is TGCGCCAGCAGCTCGAGCGGGTTACAAGAGACCCAGTACTTC. It encodes CASSSSGLQETQYF.

This clonotype was observed a handful of times. The chain combines TRBV20-1 with TRBJ2-7, with TRBD2 identical over 15 bases. This CDR3 comprises 16 residues. V was pared by 5 bases and J by 0 bases, with 5 bases of the junction left unmatched. Germline assignment: CDR1 DFQATT and CDR2 SNEGSKA (reference sequence). CDR3 coding DNA: TGCAGTGCTGGGACTAGCGGGAGGCGTAGCTCCTACGAGCAGTACTTC. Translation gives CSAGTSGRRSSYEQYF.

The V and J genes are TRBV12-3 or TRBV12-4 and TRBJ2-7, with 8 bases lining up with TRBD1. The length of the CDR3 is 12 residues. V shed 8 bases, J shed 2 bases, and the junction held 2 bases outside the gene matches. CDR3 DNA: TGTGCCAGCGGACAGGGACCCTACGAGCAGTACTTC. Residues: CASGQGPYEQYF.

The rearrangement uses TRBV7-2 and TRBJ2-5, with a weak D call TRBD2 (7 bases). Per the germline V gene, CDR1 is SGHTA and CDR2 is FQGNSA. The CDR3 has 15 amino acids. With 3 bases removed from V and 5 bases from J, the gap between germline ends came to 16 bases. This chain's CDR3 is CASSFSGGPGETQYF. The CDR3 nucleotides read TGTGCCAGCAGCTTTTCGGGGGGCCCGGGGGAGACCCAGTACTTC.

The chain's CDR3 is CASSQDSRTGGGREQYF. Here the CDR3 DNA reads TGTGCCAGCAGCCAAGATAGCAGGACAGGGGGCGGTCGGGAGCAGTACTTC. The chain employs TRBV4-2 and TRBJ2-7; 11 bases are shared with TRBD1. There are 17 residues in the CDR3. V lost 0 bases to trimming and J lost 7 bases; unmatched junction nucleotides: 11. The germline gives CDR1 LGHNA, CDR2 YNFKEQ.

The chain is built from TRBV6-1 and TRBJ1-5; 11 bases match TRBD1. J lost 6 bases, V lost 4 bases, and 2 bases had no gene match. This CDR3 is 14 amino acids long. Germline CDR1 reads MNHNS; CDR2 reads SASEGT. CDR3 sequence reads: CASSVGTGGQPQHF. The DNA for the CDR3 is TGTGCCAGCAGTGTTGGGACAGGGGGTCAGCCCCAGCATTTT.

The V and J genes are TRBV7-8 and TRBJ1-1, with D maybe TRBD1 (6 bases). Germline V lookup: CDR1 SGHVS, CDR2 FQNEAQ. This CDR3 region has 17 residues. V gave up 2 bases and J gave up 5 bases, with 21 bases separating them. The CDR3 loop reads CASSLMNRVSFGTEAFF. The CDR3, as DNA: TGTGCCAGCAGCTTAATGAACAGGGTTAGTTTTGGGACTGAAGCTTTCTTT. The full variable domain, completed using reference TRBV7-8 and TRBJ1-1, is GAGVSQSPRYKVAKRGQDVALRCDPISGHVSLFWYQQALGQGPEFLTYFQNEAQLDKSGLPSDRFFAERPEGSVSTLKIQRTQQEDSAVYLCASSLMNRVSFGTEAFFGQGTRLTVV.

This clonotype was counted only a few times. The gene calls are TRBV10-3 and TRBJ1-2; D unresolved. The CDR3 sequence is 14 residues long. The germline V gene has CDR1 ENHRY and CDR2 SYGVKD. Trimming cost V 2 bases and J 5 bases, with 12 bases left between them. DNA for the CDR3: TGTGCCATCAGTGAGCAGGCAGGAACATATGGCTACACCTTC. Amino acids: CAISEQAGTYGYTF.

V and J are TRBV7-2 and TRBJ1-6, with 7 bases aligning to TRBD1. Germline CDR1 reads SGHTA; CDR2 reads FQGNSA. The ends lost 5 bases at V and 4 bases at J; junction bases unmatched: 8. The CDR3 sequence is 16 residues long. CDR3 DNA: TGTGCCAGCAGCCCCCGACAGGGAGGTTATAATTCACCCCTCCACTTT. Its protein product is CASSPRQGGYNSPLHF. Complete variable domain (other parts from reference TRBV7-2 and TRBJ1-6): GAGVSQSPSNKVTEKGKDVELRCDPISGHTALYWYRQSLGQGLEFLIYFQGNSAPDKSGLPSDRFSAERTGGSVSTLTIQRTQQEDSAVYLCASSPRQGGYNSPLHFGNGTRLTVT.